These 20 T cell receptor beta chains were sequenced from one sample in a study of blood T cell repertoires in COVID-19. The protocol was immunoSEQ multiplex PCR, while the TCRdb copy is restricted to in-frame clones and leaves out a portion. The top ten clones hold roughly 20% of a sample with over 200,000 clones, around four fifths of them seen once. The sample consisted of peripheral blood. These receptors originate from a woman of 80 years or more with active or convalescent COVID-19.

J is TRBJ2-5 and V is TRBV4-3; 13 bases map to TRBD2. V was clipped by 1 base and J by 2 bases; unmatched bases: 4. The CDR3 is 17 residues long. In germline, CDR1 is LGHNA, CDR2 YSLEER. The chain's CDR3 is CASSQALAGGYQETQYF. The CDR3 DNA reads as TGCGCCAGCAGCCAAGCACTAGCGGGGGGGTATCAAGAGACCCAGTACTTC.

The CDR3 DNA is TGTGCCAGCTCACCACCCACTAGCAATGAGCAGTTCTTC. Its protein product is CASSPPTSNEQFF. The rearrangement links TRBV18 to TRBJ2-1; TRBD2 might be the D (5 bases). CDR1 and CDR2 from the germline V gene are KGHSH and LQKENI. V was shortened by 0 bases and J by 6 bases, with 6 bases between the two germline ends. This CDR3 has 13 residues.

The V call is TRBV13, the J call TRBJ2-1, with 13 nucleotides matching TRBD2. V lost 5 bases, J lost 6 bases, and 4 bases stayed unmatched. CDR1 is PRHDT, CDR2 FYEKMQ, per germline (reference sequence). CDR3 length: 15 amino acids. CDR3 residues: CASSQLAGGGNEQFF. CDR3 sequence (DNA): TGTGCCAGCAGCCAACTAGCGGGAGGGGGCAATGAGCAGTTCTTC. Combining the CDR3 with reference TRBV13 and TRBJ2-1 gives the whole variable domain AAGVIQSPRHLIKEKRETATLKCYPIPRHDTVYWYQQGPGQDPQFLISFYEKMQSDKGSIPDRFSAQQFSDYHSELNMSSLELGDSALYFCASSQLAGGGNEQFFGPGTRLTVL.

V gene TRBV30 combines with J gene TRBJ2-3, with D hard to call. Germline CDR1 and CDR2: GTSNPN and SVGIG (reference sequence). The V end lost 1 base, the J end lost 4 bases, and 12 bases lay between the germline ends. This CDR3 region has 14 residues. The CDR3 reads CAWSGYSLADTQYF. The CDR3 DNA reads TGTGCCTGGAGTGGTTACTCCTTGGCAGATACGCAGTATTTT.

V is TRBV7-8 and J is TRBJ2-2; 9 bases map to TRBD1. The trim removed 5 bases at V and 9 bases at J, leaving 7 bases unmatched. CDR3 length equals 14 residues. Germline CDR1 SGHVS, CDR2 FQNEAQ. CDR3 amino acids: CASSLRDRDRELFF. The DNA of the CDR3 is TGTGCCAGCAGCCTACGGGACAGGGACCGGGAGCTGTTTTTT.

A remark on this clone: One end of the junction fails to match germline, which may point to a read error. The chain employs TRBV5-1 and TRBJ2-1; 8 nucleotides line up with TRBD1. This CDR3 comprises 16 residues. The germline CDR1 and CDR2 sequences are SGHRS and YFSETQ. The CDR3 nucleotides are TGCGCCAGCAGATTGGACAGGGATGGACCCCACAATGAGCAGTTCTTC. This gives the protein CASRLDRDGPHNEQFF.

V gene TRBV27 combines with J gene TRBJ2-1, with 9 positions matching TRBD1. This CDR3 region has 17 residues. V gave up 4 bases and J gave up 10 bases; unmatched junction bases: 17. The V gene's germline CDR1 is MNHEY and CDR2 SMNVEV (reference sequence). CDR3 nucleotide sequence: TGTGCCAGCAGTTCAAATACAGGGGGCGCCTTGGGTAGAGAGCAGTTCTTC. The encoded protein is CASSSNTGGALGREQFF.

The V gene is TRBV18, the J gene TRBJ1-5; D remains unclear. The CDR3 sequence is 17 residues long. CDR1 and CDR2 from the germline V gene are KGHSH and LQKENI. Trimming shortened V by 3 bases and J by 2 bases, and 17 bases separated the two germline ends. CDR3 coding DNA: TGTGCCAGCTCACCGAATGCCCCCACAGAACGCAATCAGCCCCAGCATTTT. This codes for CASSPNAPTERNQPQHF.

The chain links TRBV27 to TRBJ2-7, with 10 positions matching TRBD2. Germline trimming cut 3 bases from V and 5 bases from J; bases unmatched to any gene: 16. CDR3 length: 18 residues. Germline CDR1 is MNHEY and CDR2 is SMNVEV (reference sequence). The CDR3 here is CASSLRALAGEVPHEQYF. DNA for the CDR3: TGTGCCAGCAGTTTGAGGGCGCTAGCGGGAGAAGTACCCCACGAGCAGTACTTC.

This chain uses TRBV28 with TRBJ1-2, with D unclear. There are 14 residues in the CDR3. Germline CDR1 reads MDHEN; CDR2 reads SYDVKM. V gave up 2 bases and J gave up 0 bases, with 7 bases separating them. The CDR3 loop is CASSLPHSNYGYTF. The CDR3 DNA reads TGTGCCAGCAGTTTACCCCATTCTAACTATGGCTACACCTTC.

The chain has TRBV7-9 and TRBJ1-1; tentative D call: TRBD1 (5 bases). There are 15 residues in the CDR3. The germline CDR1 and CDR2 sequences are SEHNR and FQNEAQ (reference sequence). Trimming shortened V by 5 bases and J by 4 bases, and 17 bases separated the two germline ends. The CDR3: CASSAPGGEGTEAFF. The DNA of the CDR3 is TGTGCCAGCAGCGCCCCGGGGGGGGAGGGCACTGAAGCTTTCTTT.

The V and J genes are TRBV15 and TRBJ2-7; 8 nucleotides line up with TRBD1. The germline V gene has CDR1 LNHNV and CDR2 YYDKDF (reference sequence). V shed 0 bases and J 5 bases; nucleotides not matched to a gene: 9. This CDR3 is 16 amino acids long. The CDR3 DNA reads TGTGCCACCAGCAGAGAAATTTGGGACAGGATCGACGAGCAGTACTTC. Translated, it gives CATSREIWDRIDEQYF.

The chain carries TRBV18 and TRBJ2-7; no clear D. Trimming removed 3 bases from V and 5 bases from J, with 14 bases in between. This CDR3 is 14 amino acids long. Per germline, CDR1 KGHSH and CDR2 LQKENI. CDR3 protein: CASSPRHPSDEQYF. In DNA, the CDR3 is TGTGCCAGCTCACCTCGCCATCCCAGTGACGAGCAGTACTTC.

The V gene is TRBV18, the J gene TRBJ2-5; D might be TRBD2 (5 bases). CDR3 size: 14 residues. V was shortened by 2 bases and J by 5 bases, with 12 bases between the two germline ends. Germline V gene lookup returns CDR1 KGHSH and CDR2 LQKENI. The CDR3 region is CASSPGLPPETQYF. The CDR3 region has the DNA TGTGCCAGCTCACCAGGACTGCCCCCGGAGACCCAGTACTTC.

For this clone: Other DNA sequences in the same sample also yield this CDR3. The chain employs TRBV4-3 and TRBJ2-3; 10 positions agree with TRBD2. This CDR3 has 16 amino acids. V was clipped by 1 base and J by 2 bases; unmatched bases: 3. The germline V gene encodes CDR1 LGHNA and CDR2 YSLEER. The chain's CDR3 is CASSQGAGGFTDTQYF. CDR3 DNA sequence: TGCGCCAGCAGCCAAGGAGCGGGAGGGTTCACAGATACGCAGTATTTT.

This clone was picked up one time. The chain combines TRBV7-9 with TRBJ1-2, with 7 nucleotides matching TRBD1. Trimming at V came to 0 bases and at J to 0 bases, leaving 4 bases not matched to a gene. The CDR3 is 16 amino acids. Looked up from germline, CDR1 is SEHNR and CDR2 is FQNEAQ (reference sequence). The CDR3 loop reads CASSLATGIANYGYTF. CDR3 nucleotides: TGTGCCAGCAGCTTAGCGACAGGGATTGCTAACTATGGCTACACCTTC.

The V and J genes are TRBV7-9 and TRBJ2-3; 11 bases align to TRBD2. V shed 3 bases, J shed 2 bases, and the junction held 4 bases outside the gene matches. CDR1 is SEHNR, CDR2 FQNEAQ, per germline (reference sequence). The CDR3 is made up of 16 amino acids. CDR3 loop: CASSFSGRAVTDTQYF. Written as DNA, the CDR3 is TGTGCCAGCAGCTTTAGCGGGAGGGCCGTCACAGATACGCAGTATTTT.

This clone was found a few times. The V call is TRBV10-3, the J call TRBJ1-2; 8 bases match TRBD1. CDR1 is ENHRY, CDR2 SYGVKD, per germline. The CDR3 has 17 residues. Trimming at V came to 4 bases and at J to 4 bases, leaving 14 bases not matched to a gene. The DNA for the CDR3 is TGTGCCATCAGTGTGACCGGGACAGGAAAAATGTTCTATGGCTACACCTTC. Its protein product is CAISVTGTGKMFYGYTF.

J is TRBJ2-7 and V is TRBV28; 7 nucleotides align to TRBD2. This CDR3 is built from 13 residues. Looked up from germline, CDR1 is MDHEN and CDR2 is SYDVKM. V was clipped by 5 bases and J by 4 bases; unmatched bases: 5. This CDR3 is CASSATSRYEQYF. CDR3 bases: TGTGCCAGCAGTGCGACTAGCAGATACGAGCAGTACTTC.

This sequence joins TRBV6-6 and TRBJ1-1; maybe TRBD1 (6 bases). Germline CDR1 and CDR2: MNHNY and SVGAGI (reference sequence). Trimming pared 4 bases from V and 0 bases from J, leaving 15 bases between. The CDR3 sequence is 16 residues long. CDR3 loop: CASSSHREVVNTEAFF. For the CDR3, the DNA is TGTGCCAGCAGTTCGCACAGGGAAGTAGTGAACACTGAAGCTTTCTTT.